The clone carrying this TCR beta chain was observed a handful of times. CDR3 length: 15 residues. V gave up 3 bases and J gave up 0 bases, with 10 bases separating them. The germline V gene encodes CDR1 SGDLS and CDR2 YYNGEE. The data were obtained in a study of T cells in Graves' hyperthyroidism and ophthalmopathy. PBMCs were obtained from under 13 ml fresh peripheral blood. Authors of the study amplified TCR beta CDR3 regions from RNA transcripts. The HTBI primer set drove a first-round RT-PCR of the TCR CDR3. Via MiXCR, TCRdb re-called the multiplex PCR reads, giving one row per CDR3 protein. The sample contains 310,000 or so distinct CDR3 sequences, about 18% of which appear only once.

V usage is TRBV9 and J usage is TRBJ2-1; D is uncertain. The clonotype originates from an older woman with Graves' ophthalmopathy. The sequencing sample was made of blood. The CDR3 nucleotides are TGTGCCAGCAGCGCGACCCTAAGCTCCTACAATGAGCAGTTCTTC. Translating gives CASSATLSSYNEQFF. Full variable domain (missing parts from reference TRBV9 and TRBJ2-1): DSGVTQTPKHLITATGQRVTLRCSPRSGDLSVYWYQQSLDQGLQFLIQYYNGEERAKGNILERFSAQQFPDLHSELNLSSLELGDSALYFCASSATLSSYNEQFFGPGTRLTVL.